These 15 T cell receptor beta chains were all obtained from the same sample, sequenced in a study of OX40 agonist ivuxolimab in advanced cancers. Sequencing used immunoSEQ multiplex PCR; TCRdb keeps in-frame clones, though not all of them. The sample records tens of thousands of clones, nearly 90% being singletons. The specimen was CD4+ or CD8+ T cells sorted from blood, collected in a trial of the OX40 agonist ivuxolimab. The receptors stem from an adult with an advanced solid tumor such as melanoma, head and neck, liver or kidney cancer.

The chain combines TRBV5-1 with TRBJ2-1; 7 bases align to TRBD1. CDR1 is SGHRS and CDR2 is YFSETQ in the germline V gene. This CDR3 is 15 amino acids long. Losses at the gene ends were 0 bases for V and 6 bases for J; bases not matched to a gene: 6. CDR3 coding DNA: TGCGCCAGCAGCTTGGCCCGGGACAGCCTCAATGAGCAGTTCTTC. Translating it yields CASSLARDSLNEQFF.

This chain uses TRBV29-1 with TRBJ2-3; TRBD2 might be the D (5 bases). V lost 5 bases and J 4 bases, leaving 10 bases between the germline ends. Per germline, CDR1 SQVTM and CDR2 ANQGSEA. There are 12 residues in the CDR3. CDR3 DNA: TGCAGCGTTCCGGGGAGCGCAGATACGCAGTATTTT. It encodes CSVPGSADTQYF.

This clone was picked up one time. The same CDR3 can be traced to other DNA sequences in this sample. V is TRBV5-6 and J is TRBJ1-2; a weak D match, TRBD1 (6 bases). CDR3 length equals 14 residues. V gave up 4 bases and J gave up 5 bases, with 15 bases separating them. Germline loops: CDR1 SGHDT, CDR2 YYEEEE. In nucleotides, the CDR3 is TGTGCCAGCAGCCCCCAGACAGGTCGTTATGGCTACACCTTC. Translation: CASSPQTGRYGYTF.

This clone was detected only once. The rearrangement links TRBV2 to TRBJ1-5; 7 bases agree with TRBD1. Germline-derived CDR1 and CDR2 are SNHLY and FYNNEI. CDR3 length: 17 amino acids. V lost 5 bases and J lost 4; bases outside the gene matches: 14. The CDR3 nucleotides are TGTGCCAGCAGTTATCAACTTCGGGACAGCACGAATCAGCCCCAGCATTTT. Its translation: CASSYQLRDSTNQPQHF. The variable domain in full, with the rest retrieved from reference TRBV2 and TRBJ1-5, is EPEVTQTPSHQVTQMGQEVILRCVPISNHLYFYWYRQILGQKVEFLVSFYNNEISEKSEIFDDQFSVERPDGSNFTLKIRSTKLEDSAMYFCASSYQLRDSTNQPQHFGDGTRLSIL.

This chain joins TRBV9 and TRBJ1-1; perhaps TRBD1 as D (5 bases). Germline V lookup: CDR1 SGDLS, CDR2 YYNGEE. Trimming shortened V by 2 bases and J by 3 bases, and 8 bases separated the two germline ends. CDR3 length equals 13 residues. This chain's CDR3 is CASSVGGDTEAFF. CDR3 coding DNA: TGTGCCAGCAGCGTCGGGGGGGACACTGAAGCTTTCTTT.

The chain has TRBV27 and TRBJ2-1; 9 bases match TRBD2. J lost 3 bases, V lost 2 bases, and 5 bases had no gene match. This CDR3 is built from 16 residues. The germline gives CDR1 MNHEY, CDR2 SMNVEV (reference sequence). CDR3 amino acids: CASSLKRLAVYNEQFF. The CDR3 nucleotides read TGTGCCAGCAGTTTAAAAAGACTAGCGGTCTACAATGAGCAGTTCTTC.

The V gene is TRBV11-2, the J gene TRBJ2-7, with no clear D. From germline, CDR1 is SGHAT and CDR2 FQNNGV. The CDR3 spans 13 residues. V lost 0 bases to trimming and J lost 3 bases, with 6 bases between them. CDR3 region: CASSLDIGYEQYF. The CDR3 DNA reads as TGTGCCAGCAGCTTAGATATTGGCTACGAGCAGTACTTC.

The V call is TRBV28, the J call TRBJ2-5; no clear D gene. The CDR3 contains 14 residues. V was pared by 1 base and J by 5 bases, with 11 bases between. The germline CDR1 and CDR2 sequences are MDHEN and SYDVKM. For the CDR3, the DNA is TGTGCCAGCAGTTTATTTCAGGTGCGGGAGACCCAGTACTTC. This translates into CASSLFQVRETQYF. The full variable domain, its missing parts supplied by reference TRBV28 and TRBJ2-5, is DVKVTQSSRYLVKRTGEKVFLECVQDMDHENMFWYRQDPGLGLRLIYFSYDVKMKEKGDIPEGYSVSREKKERFSLILESASTNQTSMYLCASSLFQVRETQYFGPGTRLLVL.

The rearrangement links TRBV11-2 to TRBJ2-7; D might be TRBD2 (6 bases). The V gene lost 5 bases and the J gene lost 0 bases, with 14 bases spanning the gap. Per the germline V gene, CDR1 is SGHAT and CDR2 is FQNNGV. CDR3 length equals 15 residues. The CDR3: CASSRGSGFSYEQYF. CDR3 DNA sequence: TGTGCCAGCAGCCGGGGTAGCGGTTTCTCCTACGAGCAGTACTTC.

The chain couples TRBV6-5 to TRBJ1-1, with 7 bases identical to TRBD1. V shed 4 bases and J 1 base; nucleotides not matched to a gene: 3. This CDR3 has 14 amino acids. The germline gives CDR1 MNHEY, CDR2 SVGAGI. CDR3 DNA: TGTGCCAGCAGTTTAGACAGGGCGAACACTGAAGCTTTCTTT. Residues: CASSLDRANTEAFF.

CDR3 residues: CASSLEGMGELKRKLFF. The DNA of the CDR3 is TGCGCCAGCAGCTTGGAGGGTATGGGGGAGCTTAAGCGGAAACTGTTTTTT. The chain recombines TRBV5-1 with TRBJ1-4; TRBD1 is a possible D gene (5 bases). Germline V gene sequence: CDR1 SGHRS, CDR2 YFSETQ. The germline V and J ends were trimmed by 0 bases and 11 bases, with 23 bases remaining between them. The CDR3 is 17 amino acids.

The chain is built from TRBV16 and TRBJ1-2; the D is unclear. Germline V gene lookup returns CDR1 KGHSY and CDR2 FQNENV. The CDR3 covers 17 residues. The germline V and J ends were trimmed by 0 bases and 3 bases, with 17 bases remaining between them. The DNA for the CDR3 is TGTGCCAGCAGCCAATCGATGGGCGCGTCGTCTCACTATGGCTACACCTTC. This codes for CASSQSMGASSHYGYTF. Using reference TRBV16 and TRBJ1-2 for the parts outside the CDR3, the full variable domain is GEEVAQTPKHLVRGEGQKAKLYCAPIKGHSYVFWYQQVLKNEFKFLISFQNENVFDETGMPKERFSAKCLPNSPCSLEIQATKLEDSAVYFCASSQSMGASSHYGYTFGSGTRLTVV.

In its sample, this clone was seen once. V usage is TRBV11-2 and J usage is TRBJ2-7; D perhaps matches TRBD2 (5 bases). Deletions cut 7 bases from V and 5 bases from J, with 21 bases between. The CDR3 extends over 15 amino acids. Per the germline V gene, CDR1 is SGHAT and CDR2 is FQNNGV. CDR3 bases: TGTGCCAGCACCTGGCTGGGTGGCGGGCCAGACGAGCAGTACTTC. This gives the protein CASTWLGGGPDEQYF.

The CDR3 region has the DNA TGTGCCAGCAGCGCAATCCGGACAGGGGACTATGGCTACACCTTC. This sequence encodes CASSAIRTGDYGYTF. V gene TRBV6-1 combines with J gene TRBJ1-2, with 9 bases that match TRBD1. From germline, CDR1 is MNHNS and CDR2 SASEGT. CDR3 length: 15 amino acids. V dropped 6 bases and J dropped 3; count of bases not matched to a gene: 8.

The CDR3 nucleotides are TGTGCCAGCAGCTTGGACCCGGGGTATGTGTGGTCTGAGCAGTTCTTC. Its translation: CASSLDPGYVWSEQFF. This sequence joins TRBV5-8 and TRBJ2-1, with D tentatively TRBD2 (5 bases). From germline, CDR1 is SGHTS and CDR2 YDEGEE. V lost 0 bases and J lost 9, with 19 bases in between. This CDR3 region has 16 residues. Full variable domain (rest looked up from reference TRBV5-8 and TRBJ2-1): EAGVTQSPTHLIKTRGQQATLRCSPISGHTSVYWYQQALGLGLQFLLWYDEGEERNRGNFPPRFSGRQFPNYSSELNVNALELEDSALYLCASSLDPGYVWSEQFFGPGTRLTVL.